This T cell receptor beta chain was found in a study of shared T cell receptors in the human thymus. Here immunoSEQ multiplex PCR was the method, and the copy in TCRdb shows in-frame clones only, minus some. The sample lists hundreds of thousands of clones, roughly 88% seen once, with approximately 0.01% in the top ten. The germline gives CDR1 LGHNA, CDR2 YNFKEQ. There are 16 residues in the CDR3. Trimming took 0 bases from V and 1 from J, leaving 10 bases between them. This clone was counted a single time. These sequences were also reported in another study, on human thymus T cells. This second study says: Healthy Finnish infants undergoing corrective surgery for congenital heart defects were the donors. The thymus tissue came from resections taken during corrective heart surgery. In thymic and blood repertoires alike, V and J usage looked biased. Thymic repertoires of unrelated individuals were reported in related research to overlap highly.

The source is a boy in the first two years of life with a congenital heart defect. Sequencing was carried out using thymocytes. V and J are TRBV4-2 and TRBJ2-4, with D possibly being TRBD2 (6 bases). For the CDR3, the DNA is TGTGCCAGCAGCCAAGATCCGGGAGAGGCCAAAAACATTCAGTACTTC. Translated: CASSQDPGEAKNIQYF.